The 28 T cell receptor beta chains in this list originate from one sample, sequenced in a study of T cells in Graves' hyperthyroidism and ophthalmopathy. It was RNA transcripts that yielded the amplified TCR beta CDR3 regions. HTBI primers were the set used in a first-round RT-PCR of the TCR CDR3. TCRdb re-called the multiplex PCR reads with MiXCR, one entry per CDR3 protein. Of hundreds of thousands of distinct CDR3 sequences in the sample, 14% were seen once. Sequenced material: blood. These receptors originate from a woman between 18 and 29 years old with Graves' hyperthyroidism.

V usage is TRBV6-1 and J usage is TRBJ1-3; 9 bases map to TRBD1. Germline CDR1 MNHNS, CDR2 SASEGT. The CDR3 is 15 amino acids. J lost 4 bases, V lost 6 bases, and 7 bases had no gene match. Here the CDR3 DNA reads TGTGCCAGCAGCAAAGCACAGGGGGCGGGAAACACCATATATTTT. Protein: CASSKAQGAGNTIYF.

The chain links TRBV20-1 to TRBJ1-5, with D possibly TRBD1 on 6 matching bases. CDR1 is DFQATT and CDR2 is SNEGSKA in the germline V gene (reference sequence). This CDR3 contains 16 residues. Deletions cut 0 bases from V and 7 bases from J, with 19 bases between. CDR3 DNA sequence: TGCAGTGCTAGAGATAGGTCCAGGGGCCCCCAACAGCCCCAGCATTTT. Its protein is CSARDRSRGPQQPQHF.

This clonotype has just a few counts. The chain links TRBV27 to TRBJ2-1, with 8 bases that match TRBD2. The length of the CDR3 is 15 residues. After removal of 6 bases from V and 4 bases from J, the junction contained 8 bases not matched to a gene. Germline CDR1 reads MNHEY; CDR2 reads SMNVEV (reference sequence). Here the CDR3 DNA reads TGTGCCAGCAGAGACGGGACTAGTATTTACAATGAGCAGTTCTTC. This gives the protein CASRDGTSIYNEQFF.

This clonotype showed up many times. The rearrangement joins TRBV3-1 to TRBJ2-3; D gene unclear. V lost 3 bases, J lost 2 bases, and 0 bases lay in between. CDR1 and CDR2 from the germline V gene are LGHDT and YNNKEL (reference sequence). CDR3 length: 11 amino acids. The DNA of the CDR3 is TGTGCCAGCAGCCACACAGATACGCAGTATTTT. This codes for CASSHTDTQYF.

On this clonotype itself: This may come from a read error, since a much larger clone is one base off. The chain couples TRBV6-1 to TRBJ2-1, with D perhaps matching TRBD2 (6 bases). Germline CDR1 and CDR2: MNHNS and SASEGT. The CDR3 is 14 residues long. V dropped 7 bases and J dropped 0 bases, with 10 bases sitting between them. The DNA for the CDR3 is TGTGCCAGCATTTTCGGGAGCTCCTACAATGAGCAGTTCTTC. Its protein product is CASIFGSSYNEQFF.

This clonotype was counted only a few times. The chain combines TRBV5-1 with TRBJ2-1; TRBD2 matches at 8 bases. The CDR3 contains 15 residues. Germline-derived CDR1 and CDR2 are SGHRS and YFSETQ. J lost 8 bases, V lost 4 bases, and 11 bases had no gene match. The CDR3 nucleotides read TGCGCCAGCAGCGGTCCCGGGACTAGTAGCCATGAGCAGTTCTTC. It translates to CASSGPGTSSHEQFF.

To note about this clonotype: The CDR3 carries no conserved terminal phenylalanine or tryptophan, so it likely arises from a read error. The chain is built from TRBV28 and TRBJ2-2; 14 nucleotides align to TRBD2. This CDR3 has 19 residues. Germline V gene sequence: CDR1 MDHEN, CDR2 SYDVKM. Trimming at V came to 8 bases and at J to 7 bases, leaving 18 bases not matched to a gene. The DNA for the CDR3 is TGTGCCAGCCGAAAGACCGGGACTAGCGGGAGAAGTGAGCGCGGGGAGCTGTTTCTT. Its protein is CASRKTGTSGRSERGELFL.

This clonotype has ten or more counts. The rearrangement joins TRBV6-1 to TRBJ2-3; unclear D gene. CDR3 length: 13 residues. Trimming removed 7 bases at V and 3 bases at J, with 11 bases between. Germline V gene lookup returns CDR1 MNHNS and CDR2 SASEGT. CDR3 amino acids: CASKQTATDTQYF. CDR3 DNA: TGTGCCAGCAAACAAACGGCAACAGATACGCAGTATTTT.

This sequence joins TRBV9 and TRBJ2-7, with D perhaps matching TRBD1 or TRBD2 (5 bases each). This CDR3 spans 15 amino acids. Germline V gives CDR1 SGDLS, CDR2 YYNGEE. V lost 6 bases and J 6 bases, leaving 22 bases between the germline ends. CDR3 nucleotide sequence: TGTGCCAGCACCCCAGGTGGGGGTGGAGTAGCCGAGCAGTACTTC. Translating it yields CASTPGGGGVAEQYF.

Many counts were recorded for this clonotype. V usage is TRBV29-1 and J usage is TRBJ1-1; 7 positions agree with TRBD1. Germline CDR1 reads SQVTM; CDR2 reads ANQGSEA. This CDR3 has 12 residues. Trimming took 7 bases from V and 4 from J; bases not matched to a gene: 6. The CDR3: CSDLRGITEAFF. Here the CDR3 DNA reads TGCAGCGACCTCAGGGGGATCACTGAAGCTTTCTTT.

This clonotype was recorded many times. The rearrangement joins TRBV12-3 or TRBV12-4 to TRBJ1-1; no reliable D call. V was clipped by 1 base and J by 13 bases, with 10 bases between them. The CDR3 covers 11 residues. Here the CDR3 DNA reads TGTGCCAGCAGTTTAGGGCAGTCCGGTTTCTTT. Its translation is CASSLGQSGFF.

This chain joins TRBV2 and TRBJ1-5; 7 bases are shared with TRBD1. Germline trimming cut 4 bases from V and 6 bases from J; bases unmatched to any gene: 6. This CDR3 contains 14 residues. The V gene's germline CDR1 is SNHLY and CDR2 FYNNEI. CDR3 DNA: TGTGCCAGCAGTGCTGACAGGGTTACTCAGCCCCAGCATTTT. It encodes CASSADRVTQPQHF.

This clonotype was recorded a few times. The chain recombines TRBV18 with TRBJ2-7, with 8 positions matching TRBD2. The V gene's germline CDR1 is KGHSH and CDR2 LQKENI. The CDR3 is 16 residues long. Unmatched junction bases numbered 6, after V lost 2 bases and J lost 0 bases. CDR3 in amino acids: CASSPSIAGLSYEQYF. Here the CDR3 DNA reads TGTGCCAGCTCACCATCCATAGCGGGGCTCTCCTACGAGCAGTACTTC.

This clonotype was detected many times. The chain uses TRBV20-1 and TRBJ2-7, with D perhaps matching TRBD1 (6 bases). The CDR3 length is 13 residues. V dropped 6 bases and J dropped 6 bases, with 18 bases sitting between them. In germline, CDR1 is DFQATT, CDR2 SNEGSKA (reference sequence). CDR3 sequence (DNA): TGCAGTGCCAAAGTCCGGCCAGGGGTCGAGCAGTACTTC. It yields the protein CSAKVRPGVEQYF.

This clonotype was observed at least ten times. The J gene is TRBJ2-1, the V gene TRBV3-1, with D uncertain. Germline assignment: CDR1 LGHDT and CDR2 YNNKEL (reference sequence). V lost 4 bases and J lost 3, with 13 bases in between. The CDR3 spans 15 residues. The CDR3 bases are TGTGCCAGCAGCCGTACATCGGTGGGCTACAATGAGCAGTTCTTC. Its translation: CASSRTSVGYNEQFF.

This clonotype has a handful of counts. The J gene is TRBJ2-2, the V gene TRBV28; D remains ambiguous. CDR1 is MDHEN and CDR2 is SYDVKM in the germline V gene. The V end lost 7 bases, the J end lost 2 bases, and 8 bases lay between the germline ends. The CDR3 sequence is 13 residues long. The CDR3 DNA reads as TGTGCCAGCATAATGGCAAACACCGGGGAGCTGTTTTTT. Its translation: CASIMANTGELFF.

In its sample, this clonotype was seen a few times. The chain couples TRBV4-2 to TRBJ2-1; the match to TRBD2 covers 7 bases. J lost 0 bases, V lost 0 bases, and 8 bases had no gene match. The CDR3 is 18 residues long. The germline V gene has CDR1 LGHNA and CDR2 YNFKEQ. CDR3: CASSQDRSSGYSYNEQFF. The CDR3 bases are TGTGCCAGCAGCCAAGATCGGTCTAGCGGTTACTCCTACAATGAGCAGTTCTTC.

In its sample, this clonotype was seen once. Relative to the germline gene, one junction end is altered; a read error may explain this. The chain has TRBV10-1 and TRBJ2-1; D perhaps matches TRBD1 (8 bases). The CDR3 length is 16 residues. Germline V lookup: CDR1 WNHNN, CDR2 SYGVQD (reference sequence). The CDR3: CASSESGGDRRNGQFF. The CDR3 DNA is TGCGCCAGCAGTGAGTCGGGGGGGGACAGGAGGAATGGGCAGTTCTTC.

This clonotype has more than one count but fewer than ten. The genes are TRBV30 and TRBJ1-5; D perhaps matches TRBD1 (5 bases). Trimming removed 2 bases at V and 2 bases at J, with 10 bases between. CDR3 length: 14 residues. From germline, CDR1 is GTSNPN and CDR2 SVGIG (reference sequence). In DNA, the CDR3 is TGTGCCTGGAGTCCTGGGGGGGGCAATCAGCCCCAGCATTTT. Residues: CAWSPGGGNQPQHF.

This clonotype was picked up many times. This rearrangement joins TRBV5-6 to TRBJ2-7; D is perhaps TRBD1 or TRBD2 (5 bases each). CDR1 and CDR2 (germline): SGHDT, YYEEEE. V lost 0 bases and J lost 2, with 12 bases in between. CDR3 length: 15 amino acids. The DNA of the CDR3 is TGTGCCAGCAGCTTGGAGCTCGGGACGGCCTACGAGCAGTACTTC. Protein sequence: CASSLELGTAYEQYF.

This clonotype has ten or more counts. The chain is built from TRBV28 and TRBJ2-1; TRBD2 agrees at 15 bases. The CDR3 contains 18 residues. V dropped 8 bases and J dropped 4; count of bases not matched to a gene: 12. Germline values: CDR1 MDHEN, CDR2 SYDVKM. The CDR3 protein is CASLGLAGGGKRYNEQFF. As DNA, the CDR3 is TGTGCCAGCTTGGGACTAGCGGGAGGAGGTAAGAGGTACAATGAGCAGTTCTTC.

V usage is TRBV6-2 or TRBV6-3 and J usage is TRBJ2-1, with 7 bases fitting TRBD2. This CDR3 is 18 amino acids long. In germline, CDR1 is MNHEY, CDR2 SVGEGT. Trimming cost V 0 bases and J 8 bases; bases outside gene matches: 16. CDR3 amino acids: CASSYSASGKEGWDEQFF. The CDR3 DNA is TGTGCCAGCAGTTACTCCGCTAGCGGAAAAGAGGGATGGGATGAGCAGTTCTTC.

In DNA, the CDR3 is TGTGCCAGCAGTTATTCGGGACAGGGGAGAACCGGGGAGCTGTTTTTT. Its translation: CASSYSGQGRTGELFF. The chain joins TRBV12-3 or TRBV12-4 to TRBJ2-2; 10 bases match TRBD1. This CDR3 has 16 amino acids. Trimming cost V 4 bases and J 5 bases; bases outside gene matches: 7.

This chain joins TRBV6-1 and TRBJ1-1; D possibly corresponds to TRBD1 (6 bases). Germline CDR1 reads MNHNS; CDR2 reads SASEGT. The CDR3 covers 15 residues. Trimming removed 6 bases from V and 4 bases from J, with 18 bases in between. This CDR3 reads CASRTGAGVLTEAFF. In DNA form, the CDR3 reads TGTGCCAGCAGGACCGGCGCAGGGGTTCTCACTGAAGCTTTCTTT.

The chain's CDR3 is CASSEGGQGRSQYF. The CDR3 nucleotides read TGTGCCAGCAGTGAAGGGGGACAGGGACGGTCCCAGTACTTC. V usage is TRBV6-1 and J usage is TRBJ2-5, with 9 bases identical to TRBD1. CDR3 size: 14 residues. Germline V lookup: CDR1 MNHNS, CDR2 SASEGT. V lost 1 base, J lost 9 bases, and 6 bases stayed unmatched.

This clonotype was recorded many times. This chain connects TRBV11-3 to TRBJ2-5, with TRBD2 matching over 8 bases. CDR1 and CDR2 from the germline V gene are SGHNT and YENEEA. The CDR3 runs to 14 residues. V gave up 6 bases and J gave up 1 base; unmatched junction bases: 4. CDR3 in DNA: TGTGCCAGCAGTGGGCGGGAGGCCCAAGAGACCCAGTACTTC. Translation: CASSGREAQETQYF.

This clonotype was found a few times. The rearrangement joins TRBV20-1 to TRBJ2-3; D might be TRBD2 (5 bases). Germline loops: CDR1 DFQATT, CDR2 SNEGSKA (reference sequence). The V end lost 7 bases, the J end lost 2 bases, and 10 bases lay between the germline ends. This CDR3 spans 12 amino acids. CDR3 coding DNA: TGCAGTGATAGCGCGAACACAGATACGCAGTATTTT. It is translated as CSDSANTDTQYF.

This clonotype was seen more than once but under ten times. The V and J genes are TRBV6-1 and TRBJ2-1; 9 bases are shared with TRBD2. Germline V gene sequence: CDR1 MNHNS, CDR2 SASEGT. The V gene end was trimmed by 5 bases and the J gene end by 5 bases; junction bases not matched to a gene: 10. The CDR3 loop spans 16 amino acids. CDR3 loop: CASSMAGGRGDNEQFF. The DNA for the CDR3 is TGTGCCAGCAGTATGGCGGGCGGGAGGGGGGACAATGAGCAGTTCTTC.